The rows below give T cell receptor beta chains drawn from one sample of a study of early T cells in non-severe SARS-CoV-2 infection. In TCRdb, the 5' RACE reads were re-called with MiXCR into one record per CDR3 protein. The table lists 55,000 to 70,000 distinct CDR3 sequences, 9% to 15% of them singletons. The sample comprised whole blood. The receptors derive from an adult who was a healthcare worker with PCR-confirmed SARS-CoV-2 infection or an uninfected control (not recorded which). Both conserved end residues are part of each CDR3. A D gene is named only where the DNA matches it firmly. Only part of the rows carry a size: once, few, many, or a class if the clone is expanded.

TGCGCCAGCAGCCAAGGGGCGGGAGAAGCTTTCTTT CASSQGAGEAFF TRBJ1-1 NA many TRBV4-3
TGCGCCAGCAGCCTAGACTGGTCCACAGATACGCAGTATTTT CASSLDWSTDTQYF TRBJ2-3 NA few TRBV5-1
TGTGCCAGCAGCAAACGTGGGGGCGTTGATAGCAATCAGCCCCAGCATTTT CASSKRGGVDSNQPQHF TRBJ1-5 NA few TRBV6-6
TGCAGTGCTAGCAGGGGCAGTGAGGTTCGTTCACCCCTCCACTTT CSASRGSEVRSPLHF TRBJ1-6 NA NA TRBV20-1
TGTGCCAGCAGCCTGGGGGGGACAGGGGCGAAGTATGGCTACACCTTC CASSLGGTGAKYGYTF TRBJ1-2 TRBD1 many TRBV6-5
TGCGCCAGCAGTTCACTGGGGGACAATGAGCAGTTCTTC CASSSLGDNEQFF TRBJ2-1 NA few TRBV5-1
TGTGCCAGTATAGCAGGGACAGTCAACTATGGCTACACCTTC CASIAGTVNYGYTF TRBJ1-2 TRBD1 few TRBV19
TGTGCCAGCAGCTTAGGCGCGACCGGGGAGCTGTTTTTT CASSLGATGELFF TRBJ2-2 NA few TRBV11-2
TGTGCCAGCAGTTTAAGGGGTTCCCCTTATGGCTACACCTTC CASSLRGSPYGYTF TRBJ1-2 NA many TRBV27
TGCAGTGCTAGAGAATACAGGGCGAGCTATAGCAATCAGCCCCAGCATTTT CSAREYRASYSNQPQHF TRBJ1-5 NA many TRBV20-1
TGTGCCAGCAGCCACGGGACAGGTGACACCGGGGAGCTGTTTTTT CASSHGTGDTGELFF TRBJ2-2 NA NA TRBV21-1
TGTGCCATCAGTGACCGGACAGGGAGAAACGAGCAGTACTTC CAISDRTGRNEQYF TRBJ2-7 TRBD1 few TRBV10-3
TGTGCCAGCAGTTACCCGGGGAATCAGCCCCAGCATTTT CASSYPGNQPQHF TRBJ1-5 NA many TRBV6-2/TRBV6-3
TGTGCCAGCTCGGTCAGCCGCGCCTTAAACTATGGCTACACCTTC CASSVSRALNYGYTF TRBJ1-2 NA many TRBV6-2/TRBV6-3
TGCAGTGCTCACGACAGGGACGGGCGAGAGACCCAGTACTTC CSAHDRDGRETQYF TRBJ2-5 TRBD1 few TRBV20-1
TGTGCCAGCAGTCCATCGAGGGAGCAGTACTTC CASSPSREQYF TRBJ2-7 NA many TRBV28
TGTGCCAGCAGCAAAACCCTAAGGGGGCCAAGGCGCCCAAGTTCTGGGGCCAACGTCCTGACTTTC CASSKTLRGPRRPSSGANVLTF TRBJ2-6 NA many TRBV21-1
TGTGCCAGCAAAGAGAACTCGGAGCAGTTCTTC CASKENSEQFF TRBJ2-1 NA many TRBV19
TGTGCCAGCAGCGCGGGGTACAATGAGCAGTTCTTC CASSAGYNEQFF TRBJ2-1 NA many TRBV7-2
TGCAGCGTTGCGGGGTCCGGCGCAGATGGCTACACCTTC CSVAGSGADGYTF TRBJ1-2 NA many TRBV29-1
TGCAGTGCCCTTCGGACCCCCCAGGGTGAGCAGTTCTTC CSALRTPQGEQFF TRBJ2-1 NA NA TRBV20-1
TGCAGCGTTGAAGACCCCTTGTCGGGGTCGGCTGAGCAGTTCTTC CSVEDPLSGSAEQFF TRBJ2-1 NA many TRBV29-1
TGCAGTGCTAGTGGCCGGACTTCCGTCACAGATACGCAGTATTTT CSASGRTSVTDTQYF TRBJ2-3 NA NA TRBV20-1